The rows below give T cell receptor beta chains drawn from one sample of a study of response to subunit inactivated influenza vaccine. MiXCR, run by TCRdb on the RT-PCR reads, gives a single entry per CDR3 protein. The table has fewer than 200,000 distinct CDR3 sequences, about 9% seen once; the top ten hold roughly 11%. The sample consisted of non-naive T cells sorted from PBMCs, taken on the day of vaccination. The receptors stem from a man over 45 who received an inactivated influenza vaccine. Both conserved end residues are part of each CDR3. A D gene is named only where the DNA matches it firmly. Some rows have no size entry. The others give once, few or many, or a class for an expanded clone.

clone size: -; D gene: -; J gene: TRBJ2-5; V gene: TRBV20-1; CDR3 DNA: TGCAGTGCTAGAGAAAAGGGGCTAGAGACCCAGTACTTC; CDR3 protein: CSAREKGLETQYF
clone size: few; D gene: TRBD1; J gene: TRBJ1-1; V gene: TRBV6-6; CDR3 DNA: TGTGCCAGCAGTGCGGACAGGGACACTGAAGCTTTCTTT; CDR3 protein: CASSADRDTEAFF
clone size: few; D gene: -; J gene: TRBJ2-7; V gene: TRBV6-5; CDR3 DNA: TGTGCCAGCAGTTATCTCTACGAGCAGTACTTC; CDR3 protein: CASSYLYEQYF
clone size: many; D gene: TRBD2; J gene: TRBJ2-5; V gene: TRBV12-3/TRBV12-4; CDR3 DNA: TGTGCCAGCAGTTTATGGACTAGCGGGAGGGCCGGGAAGACCCAGTACTTC; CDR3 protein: CASSLWTSGRAGKTQYF
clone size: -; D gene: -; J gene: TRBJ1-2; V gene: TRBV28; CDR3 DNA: TGTGCCAGCAGCCCGATCTCTGCTACCTATGGCTACACCTTC; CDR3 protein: CASSPISATYGYTF
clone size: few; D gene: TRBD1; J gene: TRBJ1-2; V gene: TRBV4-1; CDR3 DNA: TGCGCCAGCAGCCAGGGACAGATCTATGGCTACACCTTC; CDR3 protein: CASSQGQIYGYTF
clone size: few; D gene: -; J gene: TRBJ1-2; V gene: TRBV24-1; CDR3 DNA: TGTGCCACCAGTGATGTCCGGGACCATGGCTACACCTTC; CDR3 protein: CATSDVRDHGYTF
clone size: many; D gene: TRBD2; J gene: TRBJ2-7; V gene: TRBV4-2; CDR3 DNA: TGTGCCAGCAGTCCGGGGGGGGTAGCGGGAGGCCCTTTCTCCTACGAGCAGTACTTC; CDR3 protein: CASSPGGVAGGPFSYEQYF
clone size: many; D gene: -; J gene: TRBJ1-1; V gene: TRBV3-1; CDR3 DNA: TGTGCCAGCAGCCAAACCCTGCACAACACTGAAGCTTTCTTT; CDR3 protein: CASSQTLHNTEAFF
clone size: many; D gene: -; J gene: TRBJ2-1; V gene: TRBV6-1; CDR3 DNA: TGTGCCAGCAGGGGATTCTCCTACAATGAGCAGTTCTTC; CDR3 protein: CASRGFSYNEQFF
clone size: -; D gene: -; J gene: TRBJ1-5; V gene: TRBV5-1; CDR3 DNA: TGCGCCAGCAGCTTGGGGGAAGGAGGAGGGCCCCAGCATTTT; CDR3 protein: CASSLGEGGGPQHF
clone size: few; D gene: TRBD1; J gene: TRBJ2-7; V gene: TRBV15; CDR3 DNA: TGTGCCACCAGCAGGGACAGGGGAAGGTACGAGCAGTACTTC; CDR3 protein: CATSRDRGRYEQYF
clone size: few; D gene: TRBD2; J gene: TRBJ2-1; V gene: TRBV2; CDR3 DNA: TGTGCCAGCAGTGGCACTAGCGGATACAATGAGCAGTTCTTC; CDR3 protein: CASSGTSGYNEQFF
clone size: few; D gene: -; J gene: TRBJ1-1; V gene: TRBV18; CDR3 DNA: TGTGCCAGCTCACCACCGCTGACCACTGAAGCTTTCTTT; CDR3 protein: CASSPPLTTEAFF
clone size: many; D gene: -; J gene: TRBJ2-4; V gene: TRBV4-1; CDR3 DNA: TGCGCCAGCAGCCAAGGGACGTCGTACATTCAGTACTTC; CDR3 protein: CASSQGTSYIQYF
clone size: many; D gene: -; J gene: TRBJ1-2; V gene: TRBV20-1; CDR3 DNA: TGCAGTGCTAGTTACAGGGATGGCTACACCTTC; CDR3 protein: CSASYRDGYTF
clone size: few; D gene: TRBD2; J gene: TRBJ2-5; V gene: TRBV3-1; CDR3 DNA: TGTGCCAGCAGCCAAACTAGCGGGAGCCAAGAGACCCAGTACTTC; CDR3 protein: CASSQTSGSQETQYF
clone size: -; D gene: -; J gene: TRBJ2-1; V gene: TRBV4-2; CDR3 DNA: TGTGCCAGCAGCCAAGAGGACTTCTACAATGAGCAGTTCTTC; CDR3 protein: CASSQEDFYNEQFF
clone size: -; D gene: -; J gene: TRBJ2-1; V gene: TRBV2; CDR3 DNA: TGTGCCAGCACCTCCCGGGGGGCTGGGGGGAATGAGCAGTTCTTC; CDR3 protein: CASTSRGAGGNEQFF
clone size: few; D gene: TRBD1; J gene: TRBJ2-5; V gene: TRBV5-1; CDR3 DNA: TGCGCCAGCAAACCTATGACAGGGGTGGCAGAGACCCAGTACTTC; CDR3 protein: CASKPMTGVAETQYF
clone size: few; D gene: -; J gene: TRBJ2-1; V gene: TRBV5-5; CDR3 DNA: TGTGCCAGCAGCTTGGCAGGGTCCGGGTATGAGCAGTTCTTC; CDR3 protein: CASSLAGSGYEQFF
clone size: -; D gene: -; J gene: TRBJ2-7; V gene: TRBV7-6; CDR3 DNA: TGTGCCAGCAGCTTAGGCCACCCCTTACAGGGAAACGAGCAGTACTTC; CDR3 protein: CASSLGHPLQGNEQYF
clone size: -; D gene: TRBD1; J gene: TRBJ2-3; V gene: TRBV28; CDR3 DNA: TGTGCCAGCAGTAGCCCACAGGGGCGCGGCGCAGATACGCAGTATTTT; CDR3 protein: CASSSPQGRGADTQYF
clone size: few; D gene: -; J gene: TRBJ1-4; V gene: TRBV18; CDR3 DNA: TGTGCCAGCTCATCCAGGGGTGAAAAACTGTTTTTT; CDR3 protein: CASSSRGEKLFF
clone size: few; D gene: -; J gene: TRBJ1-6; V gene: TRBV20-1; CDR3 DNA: TGCAGTGTATTGGGACGGAATTCACCCCTCCACTTT; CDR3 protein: CSVLGRNSPLHF
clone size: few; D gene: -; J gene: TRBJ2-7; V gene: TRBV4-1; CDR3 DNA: TGCGCCAGCAGCCCGTTCCCGGGACATAACTACGAGCAGTACTTC; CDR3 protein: CASSPFPGHNYEQYF
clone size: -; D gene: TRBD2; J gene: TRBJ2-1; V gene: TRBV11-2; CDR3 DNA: TGTGCCAGCAGCTTAGGAACCCGGGGGGGGCCCTACAATGAGCAGTTCTTC; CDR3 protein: CASSLGTRGGPYNEQFF
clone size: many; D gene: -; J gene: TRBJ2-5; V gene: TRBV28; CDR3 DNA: TGTGCCAGCAGTTTAGGCGGGTTAAAAGAGACCCAGTACTTC; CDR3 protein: CASSLGGLKETQYF
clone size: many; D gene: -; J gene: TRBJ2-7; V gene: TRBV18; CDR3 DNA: TGTGCCAGCTCACCCGTCCTAGGCGAGCAGTACTTC; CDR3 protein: CASSPVLGEQYF
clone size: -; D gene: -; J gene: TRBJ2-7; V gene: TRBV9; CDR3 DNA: TGTGCCAGCAGCCCCCTCGTTTCGGACTACGAGCAGTACTTC; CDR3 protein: CASSPLVSDYEQYF
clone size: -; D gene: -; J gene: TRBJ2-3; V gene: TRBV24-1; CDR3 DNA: TGTGCCACCAGTGTCGGGGGGCGTAGCACAGATACGCAGTATTTT; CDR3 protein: CATSVGGRSTDTQYF
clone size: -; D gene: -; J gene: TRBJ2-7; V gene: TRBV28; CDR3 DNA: TGTGCCACCAAGAGCATTACCGAGCAGTACTTC; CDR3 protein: CATKSITEQYF
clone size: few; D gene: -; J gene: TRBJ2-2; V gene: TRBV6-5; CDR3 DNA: TGTGCCAGCACTTTGGAACAGGAATTTATGAGCGGGGAGCTGTTTTTT; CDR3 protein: CASTLEQEFMSGELFF
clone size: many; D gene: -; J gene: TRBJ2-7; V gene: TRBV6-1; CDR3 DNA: TGTGCCACCACTCTGGGGGGCTCCTCCTACGAGCAGTACTTC; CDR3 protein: CATTLGGSSYEQYF
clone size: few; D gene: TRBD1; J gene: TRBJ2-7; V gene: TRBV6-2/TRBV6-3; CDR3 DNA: TGTGCCAGCAGCACCCGGACAGGGCCGAAGTACTTC; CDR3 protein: CASSTRTGPKYF
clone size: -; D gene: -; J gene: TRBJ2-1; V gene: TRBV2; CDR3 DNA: TGTGCCAGCACTTTTCAGGGCCCCAATGAGCAGTTCTTC; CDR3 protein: CASTFQGPNEQFF
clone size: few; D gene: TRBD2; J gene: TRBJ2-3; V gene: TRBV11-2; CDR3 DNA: TGTGCCAGCAGCTGGGGACTAGCTGGAGATACGCAGTATTTT; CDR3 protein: CASSWGLAGDTQYF
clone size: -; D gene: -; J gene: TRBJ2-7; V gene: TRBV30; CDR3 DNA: TGTGCCTGGAACCTCGGGGACACTTCTTCCTACGAGCAGTACTTC; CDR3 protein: CAWNLGDTSSYEQYF
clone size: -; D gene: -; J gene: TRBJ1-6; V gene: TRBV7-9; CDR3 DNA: TGTGCCAGCAGCTTAGGAACAGAGTCACCCCTCCACTTT; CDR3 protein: CASSLGTESPLHF
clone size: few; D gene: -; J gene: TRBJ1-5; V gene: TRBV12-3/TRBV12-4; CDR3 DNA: TGTGCCAGCAGTCCAACCAGGGGTGGCAATCAGCCCCAGCATTTT; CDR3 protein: CASSPTRGGNQPQHF
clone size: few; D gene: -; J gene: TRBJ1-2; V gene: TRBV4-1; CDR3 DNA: TGCGCCAGCAGCCAAGATTCAGGAGGCGGCTACACCTTC; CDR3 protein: CASSQDSGGGYTF
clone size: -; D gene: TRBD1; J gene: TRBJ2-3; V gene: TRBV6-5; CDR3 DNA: TGTGCCAGCAGTACTACACTAGGGGGCGGAGATACGCAGTATTTT; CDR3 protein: CASSTTLGGGDTQYF
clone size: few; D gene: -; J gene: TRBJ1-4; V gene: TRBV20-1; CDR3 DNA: TGCAGTGCTCTGGTCGGGGACGGAAAACTGTTTTTT; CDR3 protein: CSALVGDGKLFF
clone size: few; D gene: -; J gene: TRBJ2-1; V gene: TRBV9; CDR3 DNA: TGTGCCAGCAGCACAACCCAGACAGAGCAGTTCTTC; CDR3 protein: CASSTTQTEQFF
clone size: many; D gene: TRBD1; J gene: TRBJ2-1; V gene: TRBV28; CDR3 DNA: TGTGCCAGCAGATCGGGACAGGGTAACAATGAGCAGTTCTTC; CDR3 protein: CASRSGQGNNEQFF